The clone carrying this TCR beta chain was picked up many times. Antigen: not known. The data were taken from a study of regulatory T cells in long-lasting Graves disease. The study's findings and limits: Whereas new patients shared 966 public clonotypes, persistent patients shared more, at about 2,500. Persistent disease showed a preference for TRBV28, TRBJ1-2 and TRBJ2-5.

For TCR beta, libraries came from iRepertoire HTBI primers and Arm-PCR of CDR3 regions. TCRdb re-called the multiplex PCR reads through MiXCR, storing one row per CDR3 protein. This sample has more than 300,000 distinct CDR3 sequences; roughly a sixth occur once, and the top ten carry 22%. Time point defined: newly diagnosed GD, antithyroid drugs for less than 3 months. PBMC RNA served as the TCR library source. This CDR3 has 12 residues. Between the trimmed V and J ends, which lost 10 bases and 0 bases, there was a span of 7 bases. Germline CDR1 is MNHNS and CDR2 is SASEGT. V is TRBV6-1 and J is TRBJ1-5; D unresolved. The source was peripheral blood mononuclear cells (PBMCs), collected at new diagnosis, from a patient treated with antithyroid drugs. This clonotype was sampled from a female donor with Graves disease. CDR3 in amino acids: CATGGSNQPQHF. CDR3 nucleotide sequence: TGTGCCACCGGAGGTAGCAATCAGCCCCAGCATTTT.